The 5 T cell receptor beta chains listed next were all sequenced from one sample in a study of blood T cell repertoires in COVID-19. The repertoire was sequenced with immunoSEQ multiplex PCR; TCRdb's copy has only in-frame clones and lacks some. Here the sample spans some 150,000 clones, around 83% being singletons. Sequenced input: peripheral blood. The source is a woman in her 50s with acute or convalescent COVID-19.

J is TRBJ2-5 and V is TRBV5-6, with TRBD1 matching over 8 bases. Germline-derived CDR1 and CDR2 are SGHDT and YYEEEE. With 5 bases clipped from V and 4 bases from J, the junction kept 7 bases outside the gene matches. CDR3 length: 14 amino acids. CDR3 nucleotides: TGTGCCAGCAGATCACTCAGGGGGCTAGAGACCCAGTACTTC. It encodes CASRSLRGLETQYF. The whole variable domain, filled in from reference TRBV5-6 and TRBJ2-5, reads DAGVTQSPTHLIKTRGQQVTLRCSPKSGHDTVSWYQQALGQGPQFIFQYYEEEERQRGNFPDRFSGHQFPNYSSELNVNALLLGDSALYLCASRSLRGLETQYFGPGTRLLVL.

There are a few counts of this clone. The chain is built from TRBV12-5 and TRBJ1-1; TRBD1 matches at 9 bases. V trimming: 1 base; J trimming: 0 bases; junction bases outside the gene matches: 6. The CDR3 has 17 amino acids. Germline-derived CDR1 and CDR2 are LGHNT and FRNRAP. This CDR3 reads CASGLGGQGSMNTEAFF. CDR3 DNA sequence: TGTGCTAGTGGTTTGGGAGGACAGGGGTCCATGAACACTGAAGCTTTCTTT.

The V call is TRBV11-2, the J call TRBJ1-2, with a tentative D call TRBD1 (5 bases). The CDR3 loop spans 14 amino acids. Trimming left V 1 base short and J 1 base short, with 7 bases between. CDR1 and CDR2 (germline): SGHAT, FQNNGV. CDR3 region: CASSLGQNNYGYTF. As DNA, the CDR3 is TGTGCCAGCAGCTTAGGACAGAATAACTATGGCTACACCTTC.

The chain links TRBV11-2 to TRBJ2-7, with 7 bases that match TRBD1. CDR3 length equals 14 residues. Germline V gives CDR1 SGHAT, CDR2 FQNNGV. Trimming removed 7 bases from V and 2 bases from J; junction bases left unmatched: 8. The CDR3 DNA follows: TGTGCCAGCAATACTCCGGGACAGACCTACGAGCAGTACTTC. Protein sequence: CASNTPGQTYEQYF.

This sequence joins TRBV12-5 and TRBJ1-5, with 9 bases that match TRBD1. With 0 bases clipped from V and 5 bases from J, the junction kept 5 bases outside the gene matches. Germline assignment: CDR1 LGHNT and CDR2 FRNRAP. The CDR3 sequence is 16 residues long. The chain's CDR3 is CASGLVGTGIDQPQHF. The CDR3 DNA sequence: TGTGCTAGTGGTTTGGTAGGGACAGGGATAGATCAGCCCCAGCATTTT. The variable domain in full, completed from reference TRBV12-5 and TRBJ1-5, reads DARVTQTPRHKVTEMGQEVTMRCQPILGHNTVFWYRQTMMQGLELLAYFRNRAPLDDSGMPKDRFSAEMPDATLATLKIQPSEPRDSAVYFCASGLVGTGIDQPQHFGDGTRLSIL.